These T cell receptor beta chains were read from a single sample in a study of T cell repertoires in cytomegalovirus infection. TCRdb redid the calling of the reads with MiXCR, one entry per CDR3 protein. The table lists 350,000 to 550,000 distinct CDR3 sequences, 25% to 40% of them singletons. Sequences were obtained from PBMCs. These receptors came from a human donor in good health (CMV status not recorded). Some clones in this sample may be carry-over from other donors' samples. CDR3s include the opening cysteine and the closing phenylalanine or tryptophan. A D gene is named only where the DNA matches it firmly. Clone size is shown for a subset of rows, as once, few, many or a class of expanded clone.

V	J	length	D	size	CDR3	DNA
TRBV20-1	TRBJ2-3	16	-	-	CSASGPATDFTDTQYF	TGCAGTGCTAGTGGACCTGCCACGGACTTCACAGATACGCAGTATTTT
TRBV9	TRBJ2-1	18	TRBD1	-	CASSGDRGATNSYNEQFF	TGTGCCAGCAGCGGCGACAGGGGGGCCACAAACTCCTACAATGAGCAGTTCTTC
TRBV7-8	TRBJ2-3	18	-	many	CASSAILPSPLSTDTQYF	TGTGCCAGCAGCGCAATTCTCCCGTCCCCCCTTAGCACAGATACGCAGTATTTT
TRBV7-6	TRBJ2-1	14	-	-	CASSSPGGFNEQFF	TGTGCCAGCAGCTCCCCGGGTGGATTCAATGAGCAGTTCTTC
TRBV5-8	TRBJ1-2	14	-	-	CASRPTGPSDGYTF	TGTGCCAGCAGACCAACAGGGCCGTCGGATGGCTACACCTTC
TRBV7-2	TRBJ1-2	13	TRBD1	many	CASTPGQGYGYTF	TGTGCCAGCACCCCGGGACAGGGGTATGGCTACACCTTC
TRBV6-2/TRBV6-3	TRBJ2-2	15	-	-	CASSYSTAKTGELFF	TGTGCCAGCAGTTACTCGACAGCAAAAACCGGGGAGCTGTTTTTT
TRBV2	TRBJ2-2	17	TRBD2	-	CASTRLAGGANTGELFF	TGTGCCAGCACCCGACTAGCGGGGGGGGCTAACACCGGGGAGCTGTTTTTT
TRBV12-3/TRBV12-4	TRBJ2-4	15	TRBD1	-	CASTGWGTGANIQYF	TGTGCCAGCACCGGGTGGGGGACAGGGGCAAACATTCAGTACTTC
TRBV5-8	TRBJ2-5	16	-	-	CASSGGLGVYQETQYF	TGTGCCAGCAGCGGCGGGTTGGGCGTTTACCAAGAGACCCAGTACTTC
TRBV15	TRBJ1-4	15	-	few	CATSRDPGTSEKLFF	TGTGCCACCAGCAGAGATCCTGGGACAAGTGAAAAACTGTTTTTT
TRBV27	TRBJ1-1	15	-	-	CASVGRPLLNTEAFF	TGTGCCAGCGTGGGACGGCCACTCTTGAACACTGAAGCTTTCTTT
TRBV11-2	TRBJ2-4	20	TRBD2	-	CASSPPGLAGGPRAKNIQYF	TGTGCCAGCAGCCCCCCTGGGCTAGCGGGGGGGCCCCGAGCCAAAAACATTCAGTACTTC
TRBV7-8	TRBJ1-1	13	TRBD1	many	CASSLGGGGQAFF	TGTGCCAGCAGCTTAGGGGGAGGGGGCCAAGCTTTCTTT
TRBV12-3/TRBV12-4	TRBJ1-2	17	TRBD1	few	CASSPRSTGQQNYGYTF	TGTGCCAGCAGTCCTCGCAGTACGGGACAGCAAAACTATGGCTACACCTTC
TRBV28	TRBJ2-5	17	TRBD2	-	CASAVFLAGRGNETQYF	TGTGCCAGCGCTGTTTTTCTAGCGGGGAGGGGGAACGAGACCCAGTACTTC
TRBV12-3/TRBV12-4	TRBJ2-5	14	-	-	CASSPFGGGETQNF	TGTGCCAGCAGCCCCTTCGGGGGCGGCGAGACCCAGAACTTC
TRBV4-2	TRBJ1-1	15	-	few	CASSQEWGEGTEAFF	TGTGCCAGCAGCCAAGAGTGGGGAGAGGGCACTGAAGCTTTCTTT
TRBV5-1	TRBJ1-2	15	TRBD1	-	CASSRGQGAWYGYTF	TGCGCCAGCAGCCGCGGACAGGGGGCTTGGTATGGCTACACCTTC
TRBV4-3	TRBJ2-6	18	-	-	CASSQASRGPSGANVLTF	TGCGCCAGCAGCCAAGCTTCGAGGGGACCCTCTGGGGCCAACGTCCTGACTTTC
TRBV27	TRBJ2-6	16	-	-	CASSLSGGLGANVLTF	TGTGCCAGCAGTTTATCCGGGGGTCTTGGGGCCAACGTCCTGACTTTC
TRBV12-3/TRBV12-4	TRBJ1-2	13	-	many	CASSPGPGYGYTF	TGTGCCAGCAGCCCGGGACCTGGGTATGGCTACACCTTC
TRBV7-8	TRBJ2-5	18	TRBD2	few	CASSLVSRPSGGAGTQYF	TGTGCCAGCAGCTTAGTGAGCCGCCCTAGCGGGGGGGCTGGGACCCAGTACTTC